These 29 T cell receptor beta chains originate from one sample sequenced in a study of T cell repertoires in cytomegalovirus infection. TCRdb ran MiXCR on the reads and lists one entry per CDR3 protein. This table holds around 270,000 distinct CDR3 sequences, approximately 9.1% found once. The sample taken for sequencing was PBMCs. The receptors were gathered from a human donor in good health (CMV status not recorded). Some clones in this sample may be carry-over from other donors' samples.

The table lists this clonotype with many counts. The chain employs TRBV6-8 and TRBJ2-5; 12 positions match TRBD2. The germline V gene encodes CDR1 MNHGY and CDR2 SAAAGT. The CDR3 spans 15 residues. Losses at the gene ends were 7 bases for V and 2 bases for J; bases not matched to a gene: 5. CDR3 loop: CASKRLAGVQETQYF. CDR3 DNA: TGTGCCAGCAAAAGACTAGCGGGAGTACAAGAGACCCAGTACTTC.

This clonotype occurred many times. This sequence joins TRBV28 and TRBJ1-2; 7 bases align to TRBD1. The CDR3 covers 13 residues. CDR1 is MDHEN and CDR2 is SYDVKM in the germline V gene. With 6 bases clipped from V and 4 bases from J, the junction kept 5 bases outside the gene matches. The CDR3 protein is CASRMGTVYGYTF. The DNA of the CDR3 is TGTGCCAGCAGGATGGGGACAGTCTATGGCTACACCTTC.

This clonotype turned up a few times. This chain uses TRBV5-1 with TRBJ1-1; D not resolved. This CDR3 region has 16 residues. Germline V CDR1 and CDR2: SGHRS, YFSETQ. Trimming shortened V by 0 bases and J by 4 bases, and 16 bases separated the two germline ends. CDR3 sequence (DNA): TGCGCCAGCAGCTTGGCCCCTAGAGCGGTTAGCACTGAAGCTTTCTTT. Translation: CASSLAPRAVSTEAFF. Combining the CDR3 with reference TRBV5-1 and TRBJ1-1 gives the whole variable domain KAGVTQTPRYLIKTRGQQVTLSCSPISGHRSVSWYQQTPGQGLQFLFEYFSETQRNKGNFPGRFSGRQFSNSRSEMNVSTLELGDSALYLCASSLAPRAVSTEAFFGQGTRLTVV.

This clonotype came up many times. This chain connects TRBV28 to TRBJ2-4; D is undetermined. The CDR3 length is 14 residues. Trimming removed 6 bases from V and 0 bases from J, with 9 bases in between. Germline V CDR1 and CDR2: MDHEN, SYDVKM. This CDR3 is CASRTTVAKNIQYF. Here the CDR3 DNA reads TGTGCCAGCAGGACGACTGTAGCCAAAAACATTCAGTACTTC.

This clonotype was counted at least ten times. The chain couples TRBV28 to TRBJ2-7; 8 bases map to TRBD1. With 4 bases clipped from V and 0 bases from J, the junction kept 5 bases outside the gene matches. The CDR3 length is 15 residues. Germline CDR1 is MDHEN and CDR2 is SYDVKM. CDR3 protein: CASSSTGTGSYEQYF. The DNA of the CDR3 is TGTGCCAGCAGTTCAACCGGGACAGGCTCCTACGAGCAGTACTTC.

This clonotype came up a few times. The chain's CDR3 is CASSSWGRNTGELFF. CDR3 DNA sequence: TGTGCCAGCAGTTCTTGGGGCCGGAACACCGGGGAGCTGTTTTTT. The chain is built from TRBV27 and TRBJ2-2, with D possibly matching TRBD1 (5 bases). The CDR3 loop spans 15 amino acids. From germline, CDR1 is MNHEY and CDR2 SMNVEV (reference sequence). V was cut by 4 bases and J by 1 base, with 10 bases left in between.

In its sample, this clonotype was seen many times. The CDR3 coding sequence is TGTGCCAGCAGTCGGAACTATGGCTACACCTTC. Translated, it gives CASSRNYGYTF. The chain links TRBV6-2 or TRBV6-3 to TRBJ1-2; no clear D. The germline V and J ends were trimmed by 5 bases and 2 bases, with 3 bases remaining between them. CDR3 size: 11 residues. CDR1 and CDR2 from the germline V gene are MNHEY and SVGEGT.

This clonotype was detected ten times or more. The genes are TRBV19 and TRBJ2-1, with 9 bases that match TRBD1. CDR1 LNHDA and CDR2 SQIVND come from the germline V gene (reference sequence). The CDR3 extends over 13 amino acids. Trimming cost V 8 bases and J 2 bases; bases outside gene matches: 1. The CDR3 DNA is TGTGCCAGTGGACAGGGGCCCTACAATGAGCAGTTCTTC. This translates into CASGQGPYNEQFF.

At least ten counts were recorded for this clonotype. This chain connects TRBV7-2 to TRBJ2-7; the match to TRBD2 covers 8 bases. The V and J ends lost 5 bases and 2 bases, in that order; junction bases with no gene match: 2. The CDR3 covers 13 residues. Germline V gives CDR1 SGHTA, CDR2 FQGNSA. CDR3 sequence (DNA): TGTGCCAGCAGCCACGGGAGGGCCTACGAGCAGTACTTC. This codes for CASSHGRAYEQYF.

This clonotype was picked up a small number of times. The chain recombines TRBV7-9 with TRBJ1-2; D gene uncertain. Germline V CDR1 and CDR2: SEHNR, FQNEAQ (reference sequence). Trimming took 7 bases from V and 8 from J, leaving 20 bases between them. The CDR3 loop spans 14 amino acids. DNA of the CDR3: TGTGCCAGCACCGAGGAAAGAGTTGTTTCGGGCTACACCTTC. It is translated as CASTEERVVSGYTF.

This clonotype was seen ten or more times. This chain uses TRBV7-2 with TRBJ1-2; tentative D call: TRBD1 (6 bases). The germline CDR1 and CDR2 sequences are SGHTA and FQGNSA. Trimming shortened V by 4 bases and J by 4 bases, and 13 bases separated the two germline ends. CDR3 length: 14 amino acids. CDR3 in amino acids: CASSSAGGFYGYTF. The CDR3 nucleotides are TGTGCCAGCAGCTCCGCGGGGGGCTTCTATGGCTACACCTTC.

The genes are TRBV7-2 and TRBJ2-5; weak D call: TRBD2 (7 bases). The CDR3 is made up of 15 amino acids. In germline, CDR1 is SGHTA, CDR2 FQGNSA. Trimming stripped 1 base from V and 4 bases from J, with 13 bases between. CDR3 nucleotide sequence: TGTGCCAGCAGCTTAGGGCATAGGGGGGGAGAGACCCAGTACTTC. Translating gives CASSLGHRGGETQYF.

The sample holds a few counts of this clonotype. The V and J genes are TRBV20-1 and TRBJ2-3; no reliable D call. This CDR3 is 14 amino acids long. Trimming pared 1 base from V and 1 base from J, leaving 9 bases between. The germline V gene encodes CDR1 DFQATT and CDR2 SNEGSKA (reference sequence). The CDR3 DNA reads TGCAGTGCTAGAGTCCTGTGGGGCACAGATACGCAGTATTTT. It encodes CSARVLWGTDTQYF.

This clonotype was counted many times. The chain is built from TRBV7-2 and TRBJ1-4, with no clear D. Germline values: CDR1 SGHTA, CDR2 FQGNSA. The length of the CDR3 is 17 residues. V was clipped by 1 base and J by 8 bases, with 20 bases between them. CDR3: CASSLDPPGVTGEKLFF. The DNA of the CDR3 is TGTGCCAGCAGCTTAGACCCCCCCGGAGTGACGGGCGAAAAACTGTTTTTT.

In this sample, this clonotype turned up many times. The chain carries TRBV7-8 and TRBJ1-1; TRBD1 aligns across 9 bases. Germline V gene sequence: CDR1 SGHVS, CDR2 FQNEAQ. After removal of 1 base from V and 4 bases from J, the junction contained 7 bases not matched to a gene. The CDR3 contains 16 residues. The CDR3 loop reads CASSLVNRGRLTEAFF. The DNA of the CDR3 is TGTGCCAGCAGCTTAGTTAACAGGGGGCGCCTCACTGAAGCTTTCTTT.

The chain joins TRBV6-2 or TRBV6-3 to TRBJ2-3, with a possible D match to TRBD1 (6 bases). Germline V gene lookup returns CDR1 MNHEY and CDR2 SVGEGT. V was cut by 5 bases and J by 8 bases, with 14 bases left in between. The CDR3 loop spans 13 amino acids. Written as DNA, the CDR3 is TGTGCCAGCAGTATTTCAGGGGTTGGTACGCAGTATTTT. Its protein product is CASSISGVGTQYF.

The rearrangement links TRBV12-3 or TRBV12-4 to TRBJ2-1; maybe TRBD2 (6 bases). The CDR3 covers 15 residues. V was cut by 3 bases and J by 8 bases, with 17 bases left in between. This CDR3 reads CASSFVGSEGDEQFF. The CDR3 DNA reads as TGTGCCAGCAGTTTTGTCGGGAGCGAAGGCGATGAGCAGTTCTTC.

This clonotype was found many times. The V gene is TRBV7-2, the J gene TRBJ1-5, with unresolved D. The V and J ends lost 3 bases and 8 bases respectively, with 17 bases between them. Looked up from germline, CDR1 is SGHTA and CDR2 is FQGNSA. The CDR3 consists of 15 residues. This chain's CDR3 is CASSFRPNLDEPQHF. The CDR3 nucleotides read TGTGCCAGCAGCTTTAGGCCAAACTTAGACGAGCCCCAGCATTTT. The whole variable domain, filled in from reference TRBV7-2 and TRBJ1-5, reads GAGVSQSPSNKVTEKGKDVELRCDPISGHTALYWYRQSLGQGLEFLIYFQGNSAPDKSGLPSDRFSAERTGGSVSTLTIQRTQQEDSAVYLCASSFRPNLDEPQHFGDGTRLSIL.

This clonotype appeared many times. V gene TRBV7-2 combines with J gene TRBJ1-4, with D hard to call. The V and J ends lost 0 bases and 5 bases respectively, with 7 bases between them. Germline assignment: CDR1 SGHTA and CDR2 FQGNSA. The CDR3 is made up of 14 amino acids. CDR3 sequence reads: CASSLAGSNEKLFF. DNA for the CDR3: TGTGCCAGCAGCTTAGCCGGATCCAATGAAAAACTGTTTTTT. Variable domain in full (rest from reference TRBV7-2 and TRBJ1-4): GAGVSQSPSNKVTEKGKDVELRCDPISGHTALYWYRQSLGQGLEFLIYFQGNSAPDKSGLPSDRFSAERTGGSVSTLTIQRTQQEDSAVYLCASSLAGSNEKLFFGSGTQLSVL.

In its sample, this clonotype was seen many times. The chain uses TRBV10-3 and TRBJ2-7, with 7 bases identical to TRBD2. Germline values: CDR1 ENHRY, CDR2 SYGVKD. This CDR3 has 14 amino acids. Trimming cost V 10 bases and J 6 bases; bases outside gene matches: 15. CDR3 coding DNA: TGTGCCACGGCGTGGCGGGAGCCGGCGGGCGAGCAGTACTTC. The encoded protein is CATAWREPAGEQYF.

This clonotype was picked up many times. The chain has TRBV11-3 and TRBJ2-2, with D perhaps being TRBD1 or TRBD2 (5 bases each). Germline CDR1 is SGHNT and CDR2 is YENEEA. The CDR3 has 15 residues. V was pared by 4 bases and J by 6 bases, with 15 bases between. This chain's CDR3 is CASSSGPLKAGELFF. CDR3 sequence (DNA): TGTGCCAGCAGCTCGGGACCCCTTAAGGCCGGGGAGCTGTTTTTT. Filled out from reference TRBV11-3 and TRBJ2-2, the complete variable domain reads EAGVVQSPRYKIIEKKQPVAFWCNPISGHNTLYWYLQNLGQGPELLIRYENEEAVDDSQLPKDRFSAERLKGVDSTLKIQPAELGDSAVYLCASSSGPLKAGELFFGEGSRLTVL.

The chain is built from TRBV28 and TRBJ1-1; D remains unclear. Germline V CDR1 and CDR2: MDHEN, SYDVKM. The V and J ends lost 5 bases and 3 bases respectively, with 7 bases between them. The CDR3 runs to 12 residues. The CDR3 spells CASSDTYTEAFF. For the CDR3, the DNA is TGTGCCAGCAGTGACACTTACACTGAAGCTTTCTTT.

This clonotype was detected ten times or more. The CDR3 reads CASSPNGGSYNEQFF. CDR3 coding DNA: TGTGCCAGCAGCCCGAACGGGGGGTCCTACAATGAGCAGTTCTTC. V is TRBV11-3 and J is TRBJ2-1, with 7 nucleotides matching TRBD2. Germline values: CDR1 SGHNT, CDR2 YENEEA. The V gene end was trimmed by 5 bases and the J gene end by 1 base; junction bases not matched to a gene: 5. The CDR3 is made up of 15 amino acids.

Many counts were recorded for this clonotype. This chain's CDR3 is CASSQDGDVSSYEQYF. The DNA of the CDR3 is TGCGCCAGCAGCCAAGATGGCGACGTGAGCTCCTACGAGCAGTACTTC. The gene calls are TRBV4-3 and TRBJ2-7, with no clear D. The V gene's germline CDR1 is LGHNA and CDR2 YSLEER. There are 16 residues in the CDR3. Between the trimmed V and J ends, which lost 0 bases and 0 bases, there was a span of 12 bases.

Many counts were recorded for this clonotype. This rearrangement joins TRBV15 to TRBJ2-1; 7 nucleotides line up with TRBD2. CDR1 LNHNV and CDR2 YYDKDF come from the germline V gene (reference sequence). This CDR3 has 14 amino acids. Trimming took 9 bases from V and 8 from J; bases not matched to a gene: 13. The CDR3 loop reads CATFREGNLDEQFF. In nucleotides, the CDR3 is TGTGCCACTTTTAGGGAGGGAAATCTGGATGAGCAGTTCTTC. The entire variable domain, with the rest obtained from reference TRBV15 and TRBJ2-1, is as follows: DAMVIQNPRYQVTQFGKPVTLSCSQTLNHNVMYWYQQKSSQAPKLLFHYYDKDFNNEADTPDNFQSRRPNTSFCFLDIRSPGLGDTAMYLCATFREGNLDEQFFGPGTRLTVL.

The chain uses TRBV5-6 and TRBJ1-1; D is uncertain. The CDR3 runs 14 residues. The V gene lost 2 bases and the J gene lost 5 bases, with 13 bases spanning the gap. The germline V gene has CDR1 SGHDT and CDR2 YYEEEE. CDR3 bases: TGTGCCAGCAGCTTTCCAGGAGCGGGAACTGAAGCTTTCTTT. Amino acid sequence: CASSFPGAGTEAFF.

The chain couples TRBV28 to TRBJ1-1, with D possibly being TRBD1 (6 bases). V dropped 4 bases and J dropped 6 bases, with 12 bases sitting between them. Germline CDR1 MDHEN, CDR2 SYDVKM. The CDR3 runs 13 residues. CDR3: CASSSDSTAEAFF. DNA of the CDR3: TGTGCCAGCAGTTCGGACAGCACTGCTGAAGCTTTCTTT.

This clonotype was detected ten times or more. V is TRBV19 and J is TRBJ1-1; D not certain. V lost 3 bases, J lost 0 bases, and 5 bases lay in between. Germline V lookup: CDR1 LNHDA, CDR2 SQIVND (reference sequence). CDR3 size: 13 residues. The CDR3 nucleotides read TGTGCCAGTAGTATTGCCCTGAACACTGAAGCTTTCTTT. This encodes CASSIALNTEAFF.

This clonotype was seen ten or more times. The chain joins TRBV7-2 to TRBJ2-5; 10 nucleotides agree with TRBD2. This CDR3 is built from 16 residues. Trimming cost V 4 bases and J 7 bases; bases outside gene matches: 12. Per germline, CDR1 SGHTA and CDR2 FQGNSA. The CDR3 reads CASSSNSGGSGRTQYF. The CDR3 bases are TGTGCCAGCAGCTCAAATAGCGGGGGGTCAGGAAGGACCCAGTACTTC.